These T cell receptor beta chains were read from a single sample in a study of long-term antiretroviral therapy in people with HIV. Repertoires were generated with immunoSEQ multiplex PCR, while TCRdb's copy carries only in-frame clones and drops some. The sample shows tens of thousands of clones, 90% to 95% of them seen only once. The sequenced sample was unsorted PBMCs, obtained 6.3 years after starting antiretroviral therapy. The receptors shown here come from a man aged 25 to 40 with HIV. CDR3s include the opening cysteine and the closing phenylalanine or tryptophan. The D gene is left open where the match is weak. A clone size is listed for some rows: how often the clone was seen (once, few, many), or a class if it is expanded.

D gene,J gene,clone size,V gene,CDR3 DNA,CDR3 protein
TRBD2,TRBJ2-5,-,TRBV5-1,TGCGCCAGCAGCTTCGCTAGCGGGAGGACCCAAGAGACCCAGTACTTC,CASSFASGRTQETQYF
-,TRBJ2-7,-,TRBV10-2,TGCGCCAGCAGTGAGGGGGGCCGCTACGAGCAGTACTTC,CASSEGGRYEQYF
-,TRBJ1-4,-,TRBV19,TGTGCCAGTAGTATTTCGCAGGGCGAGGAAAAACTGTTTTTT,CASSISQGEEKLFF
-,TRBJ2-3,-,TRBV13,TGTGCCAGCCATCTACTAGGCACAGATACGCAGTATTTT,CASHLLGTDTQYF
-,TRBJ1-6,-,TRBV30,TGTGCCTGGAGTCCGACGTCAGTTCAGAATTCACCCCTCCACTTT,CAWSPTSVQNSPLHF
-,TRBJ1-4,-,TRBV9,TGTGCCAGCAGCGTTATGGGTAATGAAAAACTGTTTTTT,CASSVMGNEKLFF
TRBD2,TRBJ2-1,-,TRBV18,TGTGCCAGCTCACCCAATAGCGGGGGGGCCAACCATGAGCAGTTCTTC,CASSPNSGGANHEQFF
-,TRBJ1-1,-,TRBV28,TGTGCCAGCAGTCCCTGGGTACCGACTATGAACACTGAAGCTTTCTTT,CASSPWVPTMNTEAFF
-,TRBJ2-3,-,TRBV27,TGTGCCAGCAGTTTATCGCTGGGGCGCAGGACAGATACGCAGTATTTT,CASSLSLGRRTDTQYF
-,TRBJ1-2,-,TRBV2,TGTGCCAGATTACCCCTAGGCGCTGAGGATGGCTACACCTTC,CARLPLGAEDGYTF
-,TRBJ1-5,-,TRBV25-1,TGTGCCAGCAGTGAAAATAGGCCAAACACGCCCCAGCATTTT,CASSENRPNTPQHF
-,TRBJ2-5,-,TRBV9,TGTGCCAGCAGCGAACATGGCGGGCAAGAGACCCAGTACTTC,CASSEHGGQETQYF
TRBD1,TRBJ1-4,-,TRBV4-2,TGTGCCAGCAGCCCTAATAGAGGACAGGGTGATGAAAAACTGTTTTTT,CASSPNRGQGDEKLFF
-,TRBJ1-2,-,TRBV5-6,TGTGCCAGCAGCTTGCCCGGGGTAAACTATGGCTACACCTTC,CASSLPGVNYGYTF
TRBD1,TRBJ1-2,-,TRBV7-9,TGTGCCAGCAGCTTGGGACAGGGTTCCTATGGCTACACCTTC,CASSLGQGSYGYTF
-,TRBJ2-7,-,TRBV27,TGTGCCAAGCTATGTTTACCCTCCGGGGTCTTCCACGAGCAGTACTTC,CAKLCLPSGVFHEQYF
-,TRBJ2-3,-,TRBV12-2,TGTGCAAGTCGATTTCGAGATACGCAGTATTTT,CASRFRDTQYF
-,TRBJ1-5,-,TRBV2,TGTGCCAGTAACTACCAGGGAGATCAGCCCCAGCATTTT,CASNYQGDQPQHF
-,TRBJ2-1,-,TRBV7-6,TGTGCCAGCAGCTACGATCTAGCGAGGAGCTCCTACAATGAGCAGTTCTTC,CASSYDLARSSYNEQFF
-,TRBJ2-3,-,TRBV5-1,TGCGCCAGCAGCTTGGCCGGGGGCACAGATACGCAGTATTTT,CASSLAGGTDTQYF
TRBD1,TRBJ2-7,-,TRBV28,TGTGCCAGTACTCTACCGGGACAGGGATCCTACGAGCAGTACTTC,CASTLPGQGSYEQYF
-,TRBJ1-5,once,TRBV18,TGTGCCAGCTCACTAGCCGGGGACGGAGATCAGCCCCAGCATTTT,CASSLAGDGDQPQHF
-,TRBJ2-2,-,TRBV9,TGTGCCAGCAGCGCGGACACCGGGGAGCTGTTTTTT,CASSADTGELFF
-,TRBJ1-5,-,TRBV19,TGTGCCAGTACCCAAGCCGAAGGTGGCAATCAGCCCCAGCATTTT,CASTQAEGGNQPQHF
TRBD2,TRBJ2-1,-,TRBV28,TGTGCCAGCAGTTTACGGGGTAGCGGGGCTGAGCAGTTCTTC,CASSLRGSGAEQFF
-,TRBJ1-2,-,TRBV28,TGTGCCAGCACTCTCCCGGGACACCTCTATGGCTACACCTTC,CASTLPGHLYGYTF
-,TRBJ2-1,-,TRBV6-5,TGTGCCAGCAGTGAGGGGGCCTACAATGAGCAGTTCTTC,CASSEGAYNEQFF
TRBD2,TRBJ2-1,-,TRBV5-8,TGTGCCAGCAGCCCCGGGACTAGCGGGGAGGGTGAGCAGTTCTTC,CASSPGTSGEGEQFF
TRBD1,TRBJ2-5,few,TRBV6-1,TGTGCCAGCAGTGTATGGTTGGCGAGGGGGCTAAGCGGCGAGACCCAGTACTTC,CASSVWLARGLSGETQYF
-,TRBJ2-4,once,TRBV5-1,TGCGCCAGCAAAGAGGGTCAGAACCTTCCCGCCATTCAGTACTTC,CASKEGQNLPAIQYF
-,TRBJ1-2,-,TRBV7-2,TGTGCCAGCAGCGTCGATTTGGGGGCACCTCGGGGCTACACCTTC,CASSVDLGAPRGYTF
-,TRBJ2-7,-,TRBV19,TGTGCCAGTAGGCTCCAAGCCCAGGGACAATACGAGCAGTACTTC,CASRLQAQGQYEQYF
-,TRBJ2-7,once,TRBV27,TGTGCCAGCAGTTTATCGAATGCCAACGACTACGAGCAGTACTTC,CASSLSNANDYEQYF
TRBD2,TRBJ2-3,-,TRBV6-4,TGTGCCAGCAGTGCGACTAGCGGGGGGGCGGATACGCAGTATTTT,CASSATSGGADTQYF
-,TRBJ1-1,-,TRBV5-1,TGCGCCAGCAGCTTGATCCCCCAAGGGGAAGGGACTGAAGCTTTCTTT,CASSLIPQGEGTEAFF
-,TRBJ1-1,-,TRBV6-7,TGTGCCAGCAGTTTCGAGTCCACTGAAGCTTTCTTT,CASSFESTEAFF
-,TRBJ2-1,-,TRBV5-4,TGTGCCAGCAGCTTTTTGGGAAATTCCTACAATGAGCAGTTCTTC,CASSFLGNSYNEQFF
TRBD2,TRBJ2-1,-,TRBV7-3,TGTGCCAGCAGCTTTAGCGGGGGGGCCTATGAGCAGTTCTTC,CASSFSGGAYEQFF
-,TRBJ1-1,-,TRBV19,TGTGCCAGTATAATAAGGAATTGGGAGGGGAACACTGAAGCTTTCTTT,CASIIRNWEGNTEAFF
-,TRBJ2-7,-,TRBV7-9,TGTGCCAGCAGCTTCGCCCCTCCAGGGTACTCCTACGAGCAGTACTTC,CASSFAPPGYSYEQYF
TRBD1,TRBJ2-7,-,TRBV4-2,TGTGCCAGCAGCCCATACAGGGGCGAGCAGTACTTC,CASSPYRGEQYF
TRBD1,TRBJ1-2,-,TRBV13,TGTGCCAGCAGCCCGGCGGCGGCAGGGGGTATCTATGGCTACACCTTC,CASSPAAAGGIYGYTF
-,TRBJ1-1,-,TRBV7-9,TGTGCCAGCAGCCAACTTGGCGGACAGATGAACACTGAAGCTTTCTTT,CASSQLGGQMNTEAFF
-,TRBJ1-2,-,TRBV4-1,TGCGCCAGCGGCGCAATAGGGGTTACTAACTATGGCTACACCTTC,CASGAIGVTNYGYTF
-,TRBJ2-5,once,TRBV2,TGTGCCAGCAGTGAACTCGTCGACCGAGAGACCCAGTACTTC,CASSELVDRETQYF
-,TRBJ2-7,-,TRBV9,TGTGCCAGCAGCGTAGGCGCTAGCGAGAACGAGCAGTACTTC,CASSVGASENEQYF
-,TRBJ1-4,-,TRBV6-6,TGTGCCAGCAGTTACGGGCAGGGTGGTGAAAAACTGTTTTTT,CASSYGQGGEKLFF
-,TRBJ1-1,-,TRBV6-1,TGTGCCAGCCCGGCAGGGGCAGAAGGGAACACTGAAGCTTTCTTT,CASPAGAEGNTEAFF
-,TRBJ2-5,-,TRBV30,TGTGCCTGGAGCCGGGGGTGGGAGGAGACCCAGTACTTC,CAWSRGWEETQYF
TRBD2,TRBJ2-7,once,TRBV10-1,TGCGCCAGCAGTGCGGGAGGGTACGAGCAGTACTTC,CASSAGGYEQYF
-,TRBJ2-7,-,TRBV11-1,TGTGCCAGCACAAACCAAGGAAGGGGCGAATCCTACGAGCAGTACTTC,CASTNQGRGESYEQYF
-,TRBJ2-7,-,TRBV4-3,TGCGCCAGCAGCCAGTCCTCGGGCCCCGTGAGGGGCGAGCAGTACTTC,CASSQSSGPVRGEQYF
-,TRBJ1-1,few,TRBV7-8,TGTGCCAGCAGTGATTCACAGGTACCGATCCTTGAAGCTTTCTTT,CASSDSQVPILEAFF
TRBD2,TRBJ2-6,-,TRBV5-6,TGTGCCAGCAGCGGGGCCGGGACTAGCGGGGTTGGGGCCAACGTCCTGACTTTC,CASSGAGTSGVGANVLTF
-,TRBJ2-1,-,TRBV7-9,TGTGCCAGCAGCTTGGGAAGCGGATCCTACAATGAGCAGTTCTTC,CASSLGSGSYNEQFF
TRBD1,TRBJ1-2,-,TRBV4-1,TGCGCCAGCAGTCGGGACAGCCCAATTCAAGGCTACACCTTC,CASSRDSPIQGYTF
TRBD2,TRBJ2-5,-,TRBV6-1,TGTGCCAGCAGTGAAGCCTTCCCAGCGGGAGCGCAAGAGACCCAGTACTTC,CASSEAFPAGAQETQYF
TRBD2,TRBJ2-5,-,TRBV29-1,TGCAGCCTGGTCGGGGGACTAGCGGGGGAGACCCAGTACTTC,CSLVGGLAGETQYF
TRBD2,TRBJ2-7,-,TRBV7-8,TGTGCCAGCAGCGCACTACTAGCGGGGGACCCATCCCCTTACGAGCAGTACTTC,CASSALLAGDPSPYEQYF